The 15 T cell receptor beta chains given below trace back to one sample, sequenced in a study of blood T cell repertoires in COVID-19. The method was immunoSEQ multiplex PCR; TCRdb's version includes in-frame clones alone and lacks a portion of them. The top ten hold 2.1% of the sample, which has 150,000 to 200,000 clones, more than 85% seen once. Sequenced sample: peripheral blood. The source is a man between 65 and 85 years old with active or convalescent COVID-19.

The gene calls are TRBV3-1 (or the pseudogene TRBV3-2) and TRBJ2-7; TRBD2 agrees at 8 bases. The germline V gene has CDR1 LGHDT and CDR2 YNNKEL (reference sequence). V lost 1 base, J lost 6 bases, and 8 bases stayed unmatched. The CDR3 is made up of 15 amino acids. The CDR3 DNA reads TGTGCCAGCAGCCAAGTTGGCAGCGGGAGCCGCGAGCAGTACTTC. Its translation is CASSQVGSGSREQYF.

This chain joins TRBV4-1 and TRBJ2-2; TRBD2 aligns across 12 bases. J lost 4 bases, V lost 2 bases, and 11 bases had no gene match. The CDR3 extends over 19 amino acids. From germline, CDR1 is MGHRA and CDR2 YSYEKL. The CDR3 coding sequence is TGCGCCAGCAGCCAACGAGGTCCTAGCGGGGGGGCGGGCACCGGGGAGCTGTTTTTT. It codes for CASSQRGPSGGAGTGELFF.

The CDR3 coding sequence is TGTGCCAGTGCGTGGGGGGGTCAGCCCCAGCATTTT. Translation: CASAWGGQPQHF. J is TRBJ1-5 and V is TRBV28; TRBD1 is a possible D gene (5 bases). Trimming shortened V by 9 bases and J by 6 bases, and 12 bases separated the two germline ends. CDR1 and CDR2 from the germline V gene are MDHEN and SYDVKM. This CDR3 has 12 amino acids.

The CDR3 nucleotides are TGTGCCATCAGTCCGTCCCAGGGGCTAGCGGGAGCGGCCATCTCCACAGATACGCAGTATTTT. Its protein is CAISPSQGLAGAAISTDTQYF. The chain employs TRBV10-3 and TRBJ2-3; 10 positions match TRBD2. The CDR3 covers 21 residues. Germline V gene lookup returns CDR1 ENHRY and CDR2 SYGVKD. Trimming took 5 bases from V and 2 from J; bases not matched to a gene: 22.

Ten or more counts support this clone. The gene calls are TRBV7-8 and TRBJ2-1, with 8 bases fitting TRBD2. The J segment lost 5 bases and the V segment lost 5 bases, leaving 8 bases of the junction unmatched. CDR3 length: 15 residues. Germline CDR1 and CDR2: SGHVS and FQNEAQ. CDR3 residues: CASSQRSGSHNEQFF. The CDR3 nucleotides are TGTGCCAGCAGCCAGCGCAGCGGGAGCCACAATGAGCAGTTCTTC. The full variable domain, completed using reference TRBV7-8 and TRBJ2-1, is GAGVSQSPRYKVAKRGQDVALRCDPISGHVSLFWYQQALGQGPEFLTYFQNEAQLDKSGLPSDRFFAERPEGSVSTLKIQRTQQEDSAVYLCASSQRSGSHNEQFFGPGTRLTVL.

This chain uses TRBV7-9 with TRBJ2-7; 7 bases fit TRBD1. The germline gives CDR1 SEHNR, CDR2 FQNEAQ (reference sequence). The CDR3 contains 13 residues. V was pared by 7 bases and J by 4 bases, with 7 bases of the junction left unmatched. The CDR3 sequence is CASTKTGLYEQYF. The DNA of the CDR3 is TGTGCCAGCACCAAGACAGGGTTATACGAGCAGTACTTC.

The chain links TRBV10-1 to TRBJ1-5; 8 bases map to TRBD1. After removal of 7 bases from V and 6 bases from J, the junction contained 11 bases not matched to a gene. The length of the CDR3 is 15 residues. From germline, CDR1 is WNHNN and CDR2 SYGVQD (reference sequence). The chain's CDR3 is CASTVRDRFGQPQHF. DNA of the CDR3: TGCGCCAGCACGGTCCGGGACAGGTTTGGTCAGCCCCAGCATTTT.

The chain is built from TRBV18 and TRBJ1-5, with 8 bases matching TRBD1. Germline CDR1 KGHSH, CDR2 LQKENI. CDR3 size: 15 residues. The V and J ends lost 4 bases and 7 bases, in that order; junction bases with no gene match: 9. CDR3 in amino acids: CASSLFSTGDQPQHF. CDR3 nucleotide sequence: TGTGCCAGCTCACTCTTCTCGACAGGGGACCAGCCCCAGCATTTT. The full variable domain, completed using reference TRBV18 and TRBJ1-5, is NAGVMQNPRHLVRRRGQEARLRCSPMKGHSHVYWYRQLPEEGLKFMVYLQKENIIDESGMPKERFSAEFPKEGPSILRIQQVVRGDSAAYFCASSLFSTGDQPQHFGDGTRLSIL.

The CDR3 protein is CASSTRQGWTQYF. In DNA form, the CDR3 reads TGTGCCAGCAGCACCAGACAGGGCTGGACGCAGTATTTT. V usage is TRBV7-2 and J usage is TRBJ2-3; 7 nucleotides match TRBD1. This CDR3 spans 13 amino acids. From germline, CDR1 is SGHTA and CDR2 FQGNSA. V gave up 5 bases and J gave up 9 bases; unmatched junction bases: 8.

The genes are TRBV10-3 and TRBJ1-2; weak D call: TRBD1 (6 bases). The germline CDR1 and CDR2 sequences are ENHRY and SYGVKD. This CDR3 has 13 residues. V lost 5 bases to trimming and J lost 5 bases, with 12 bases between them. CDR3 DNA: TGTGCCATCAGTACGACAGGCTCGTATGGCTACACCTTC. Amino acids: CAISTTGSYGYTF.

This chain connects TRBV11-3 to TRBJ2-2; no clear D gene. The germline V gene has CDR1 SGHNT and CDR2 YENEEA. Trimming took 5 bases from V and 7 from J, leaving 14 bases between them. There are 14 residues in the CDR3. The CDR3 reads CASSATPSGGELFF. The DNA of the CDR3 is TGTGCCAGCAGCGCAACCCCTAGTGGCGGGGAGCTGTTTTTT. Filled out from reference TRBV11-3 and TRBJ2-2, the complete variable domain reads EAGVVQSPRYKIIEKKQPVAFWCNPISGHNTLYWYLQNLGQGPELLIRYENEEAVDDSQLPKDRFSAERLKGVDSTLKIQPAELGDSAVYLCASSATPSGGELFFGEGSRLTVL.

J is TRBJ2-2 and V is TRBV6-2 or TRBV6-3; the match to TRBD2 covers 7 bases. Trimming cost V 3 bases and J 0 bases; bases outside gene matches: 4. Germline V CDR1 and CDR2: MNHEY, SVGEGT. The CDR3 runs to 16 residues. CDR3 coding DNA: TGTGCCAGCAGTTATCCCCTAGCGGCGAACACCGGGGAGCTGTTTTTT. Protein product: CASSYPLAANTGELFF.

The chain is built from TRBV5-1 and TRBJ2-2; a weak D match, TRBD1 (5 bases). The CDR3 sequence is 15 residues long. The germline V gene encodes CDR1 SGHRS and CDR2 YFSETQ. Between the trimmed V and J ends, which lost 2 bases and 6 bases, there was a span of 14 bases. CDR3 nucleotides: TGCGCCAGCAGCTTTTTGGGGCCCGAGGCCGGGGAGCTGTTTTTT. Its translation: CASSFLGPEAGELFF.

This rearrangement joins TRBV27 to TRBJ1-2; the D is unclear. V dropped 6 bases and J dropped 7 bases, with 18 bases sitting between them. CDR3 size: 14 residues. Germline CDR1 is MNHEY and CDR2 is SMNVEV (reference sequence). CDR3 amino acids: CASRGSGSPPGYTF. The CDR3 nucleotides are TGTGCCAGCAGGGGAAGCGGGAGTCCACCTGGCTACACCTTC.

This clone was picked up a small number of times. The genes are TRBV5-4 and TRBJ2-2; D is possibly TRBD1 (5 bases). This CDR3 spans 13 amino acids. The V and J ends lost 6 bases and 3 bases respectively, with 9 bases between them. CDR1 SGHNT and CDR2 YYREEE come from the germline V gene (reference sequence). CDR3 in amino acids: CASKGMYTGELFF. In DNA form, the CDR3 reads TGTGCCAGCAAGGGGATGTACACCGGGGAGCTGTTTTTT.